This T cell receptor (beta chain) emerged from a study of kidney transplant recipient with SARS-CoV-2 infection. The CDR3 loop spans 15 amino acids. CDR1 and CDR2 from the germline V gene are DFQATT and SNEGSKA (reference sequence). TCRdb redid the calling of the reads with MiXCR, one entry per CDR3 protein. The table has 200,000 to 300,000 distinct CDR3 sequences, around 28% seen once. The TCR was taken from a male patient in his thirties who had COVID-19 and was a kidney transplant recipient. The T cells may come from the graft donor. This material consisted of a blood sample, taken at baseline and between days 110 and 120 from a kidney transplant recipient. The rearrangement joins TRBV20-1 to TRBJ2-7; D possibly corresponds to TRBD1 (5 bases). The J call could be wrong; TRBJ2-5 is a better fit for the DNA end. The CDR3 loop is CSARGLMGRSETQYF. Here the CDR3 DNA reads TGCAGTGCTAGAGGTCTAATGGGGCGGTCCGAGACCCAGTACTTC.